A selection of T cell receptor beta chains follows, all from one sample in a study of blood T cells in healthy people across ages. TCRdb used MiXCR to reprocess the 5' RACE reads, holding one entry per CDR3 protein. Among about 2 million distinct CDR3 sequences listed, roughly 52% were seen once. The sequencing sample was made of blood. Every receptor here comes from a woman in her thirties or forties in good health. Both conserved end residues are part of each CDR3. Fields, in order: V gene, clone size, CDR3 length, D gene, J gene, CDR3 protein, CDR3 DNA. D genes are given only for firm matches. Size is stated for part of the rows, as once, few or many counts, or as a class when the clone is expanded.

v_call: TRBV29-1
clone_size: NA
cdr3_length: 16
d_call: TRBD1
j_call: TRBJ2-5
cdr3_aa: CSVEDPGQGAQETQYF
cdr3_nt: TGCAGCGTTGAAGACCCTGGACAGGGGGCCCAAGAGACCCAGTACTTC

v_call: TRBV20-1
clone_size: NA
cdr3_length: 16
d_call: TRBD1
j_call: TRBJ2-1
cdr3_aa: CSARGAGTGPYNEQFF
cdr3_nt: TGCAGTGCTAGAGGGGCCGGGACAGGACCCTACAATGAGCAGTTCTTC

v_call: TRBV11-2
clone_size: NA
cdr3_length: 15
d_call: NA
j_call: TRBJ2-7
cdr3_aa: CASSPSLRVGYEQYF
cdr3_nt: TGTGCCAGCAGCCCCAGCTTAAGGGTAGGCTACGAGCAGTACTTC

v_call: TRBV27
clone_size: NA
cdr3_length: 17
d_call: NA
j_call: TRBJ2-6
cdr3_aa: CASSLWVGDSGANVLTF
cdr3_nt: TGTGCCAGCAGTTTATGGGTAGGGGACTCTGGGGCCAACGTCCTGACTTTC

v_call: TRBV10-3
clone_size: NA
cdr3_length: 14
d_call: TRBD2
j_call: TRBJ2-7
cdr3_aa: CAIRGGLEVDEQYF
cdr3_nt: TGTGCCATCAGGGGGGGACTAGAGGTTGACGAGCAGTACTTC

v_call: TRBV12-3/TRBV12-4
clone_size: NA
cdr3_length: 16
d_call: TRBD2
j_call: TRBJ2-5
cdr3_aa: CASSSGTSSYQETQYF
cdr3_nt: TGTGCCAGCAGTTCGGGGACTAGCAGTTACCAAGAGACCCAGTATTTC

v_call: TRBV19
clone_size: NA
cdr3_length: 15
d_call: TRBD1
j_call: TRBJ2-1
cdr3_aa: CASSRTGPSYNEQFF
cdr3_nt: TGTGCCAGTAGTAGGACAGGGCCTTCCTACAATGAGCAGTTCTTC

v_call: TRBV9
clone_size: NA
cdr3_length: 12
d_call: TRBD1
j_call: TRBJ1-2
cdr3_aa: CASSLLTGWYTF
cdr3_nt: TGTGCCAGCAGCTTACTGACAGGGTGGTACACCTTC

v_call: TRBV28
clone_size: NA
cdr3_length: 12
d_call: NA
j_call: TRBJ2-1
cdr3_aa: CASSSNSDEQFF
cdr3_nt: TGTGCCAGCAGTTCTAACTCCGATGAGCAGTTCTTC

v_call: TRBV25-1
clone_size: few
cdr3_length: 12
d_call: NA
j_call: TRBJ2-3
cdr3_aa: CASSEGGFTQYF
cdr3_nt: TGTGCCAGCAGCGAGGGGGGTTTTACGCAGTATTTT

v_call: TRBV10-3
clone_size: NA
cdr3_length: 11
d_call: NA
j_call: TRBJ1-1
cdr3_aa: CAIGSREGAFF
cdr3_nt: TGTGCCATCGGGTCCCGGGAGGGAGCTTTCTTT

v_call: TRBV7-9
clone_size: NA
cdr3_length: 18
d_call: TRBD2
j_call: TRBJ2-3
cdr3_aa: CASSPPPGLAGERDTQYF
cdr3_nt: TGTGCCAGCAGCCCGCCGCCCGGACTAGCGGGGGAGAGAGATACGCAGTATTTT

v_call: TRBV6-1
clone_size: NA
cdr3_length: 16
d_call: NA
j_call: TRBJ2-5
cdr3_aa: CASSHPGFRARETQYF
cdr3_nt: TGTGCCAGCAGCCACCCAGGGTTCAGGGCACGAGAGACCCAGTACTTC

v_call: TRBV6-2/TRBV6-3
clone_size: NA
cdr3_length: 16
d_call: TRBD1
j_call: TRBJ2-7
cdr3_aa: CASSARDRGGSYEQYF
cdr3_nt: TGTGCCAGCAGTGCCCGAGACAGGGGGGGCTCCTACGAGCAGTACTTC

v_call: TRBV9
clone_size: once
cdr3_length: 16
d_call: NA
j_call: TRBJ1-2
cdr3_aa: CASSPAGGGINYGYTF
cdr3_nt: TGTGCCAGCAGCCCGGCGGGAGGGGGGATTAACTATGGCTACACCTTC

v_call: TRBV18
clone_size: few
cdr3_length: 13
d_call: NA
j_call: TRBJ2-1
cdr3_aa: CASSPQTGNEQFF
cdr3_nt: TGTGCCAGCTCACCACAGACAGGCAATGAGCAGTTCTTC

v_call: TRBV5-6
clone_size: NA
cdr3_length: 13
d_call: NA
j_call: TRBJ2-7
cdr3_aa: CASNRVNPYEQYF
cdr3_nt: TGTGCCAGCAACCGGGTCAACCCCTACGAGCAGTACTTC

v_call: TRBV5-4
clone_size: NA
cdr3_length: 16
d_call: NA
j_call: TRBJ2-4
cdr3_aa: CASSSTDNRAKNIQYF
cdr3_nt: TGTGCCAGCAGCTCGACAGACAACCGAGCCAAAAACATTCAGTACTTC

v_call: TRBV24-1
clone_size: NA
cdr3_length: 15
d_call: NA
j_call: TRBJ2-3
cdr3_aa: CATSGGTESTDTQYF
cdr3_nt: TGTGCCACCAGTGGAGGGACCGAGAGCACAGATACGCAGTATTTT

v_call: TRBV12-5
clone_size: NA
cdr3_length: 19
d_call: TRBD2
j_call: TRBJ2-1
cdr3_aa: CASGLSILAGGLPRDEQFF
cdr3_nt: TGTGCTAGTGGTTTGTCCATACTAGCGGGGGGCCTGCCAAGGGATGAGCAGTTCTTC

v_call: TRBV4-3
clone_size: NA
cdr3_length: 18
d_call: TRBD1
j_call: TRBJ2-6
cdr3_aa: CASSQAGQGVSGANVLTF
cdr3_nt: TGCGCCAGCAGCCAAGCTGGACAGGGAGTATCTGGGGCCAACGTCCTGACTTTC

v_call: TRBV3-1
clone_size: NA
cdr3_length: 15
d_call: NA
j_call: TRBJ2-5
cdr3_aa: CASSQDVGTGETQYF
cdr3_nt: TGTGCCAGCAGCCAAGATGTCGGAACAGGGGAGACCCAGTACTTC

v_call: TRBV9
clone_size: few
cdr3_length: 14
d_call: NA
j_call: TRBJ1-2
cdr3_aa: CASSPGGEGYGYTF
cdr3_nt: TGTGCCAGCAGCCCTGGGGGCGAGGGATATGGCTACACCTTC

v_call: TRBV10-3
clone_size: once
cdr3_length: 16
d_call: TRBD2
j_call: TRBJ2-3
cdr3_aa: CAISGTSGGFSDTQYF
cdr3_nt: TGTGCCATCAGTGGGACTAGCGGGGGGTTTTCAGATACGCAGTATTTT

v_call: TRBV12-3/TRBV12-4
clone_size: few
cdr3_length: 17
d_call: NA
j_call: TRBJ2-3
cdr3_aa: CASSSYSGVIKTDTQYF
cdr3_nt: TGTGCCAGCAGCTCATATTCGGGGGTCATAAAGACAGATACGCAGTATTTT

v_call: TRBV5-1
clone_size: few
cdr3_length: 13
d_call: NA
j_call: TRBJ2-1
cdr3_aa: CASSSDFDDEQFF
cdr3_nt: TGCGCCAGCAGCTCCGATTTTGATGATGAGCAGTTCTTC

v_call: TRBV20-1
clone_size: NA
cdr3_length: 14
d_call: TRBD1
j_call: TRBJ1-2
cdr3_aa: CSAPCPGQTYGYTF
cdr3_nt: TGCAGTGCCCCATGTCCGGGACAGACATATGGCTACACCTTC

v_call: TRBV27
clone_size: NA
cdr3_length: 13
d_call: NA
j_call: TRBJ1-5
cdr3_aa: CASSFRRNQPQHF
cdr3_nt: TGTGCCAGCAGTTTTAGGCGAAATCAGCCCCAGCATTTT

v_call: TRBV29-1
clone_size: NA
cdr3_length: 17
d_call: TRBD1
j_call: TRBJ1-2
cdr3_aa: CSVEGANRGRSGYGYTF
cdr3_nt: TGCAGCGTTGAGGGGGCGAACAGGGGGCGATCGGGCTATGGCTACACCTTC

v_call: TRBV5-1
clone_size: NA
cdr3_length: 16
d_call: TRBD1
j_call: TRBJ1-2
cdr3_aa: CASSLARDRGRRGYTF
cdr3_nt: TGCGCCAGCAGCTTGGCCCGGGACAGGGGGCGTAGAGGCTACACCTTC

v_call: TRBV28
clone_size: NA
cdr3_length: 21
d_call: NA
j_call: TRBJ2-4
cdr3_aa: CASSFLFGSQRGMIAKNIQYF
cdr3_nt: TGTGCCAGCAGTTTCTTATTCGGCTCCCAAAGGGGGATGATAGCCAAAAACATTCAGTACTTC

v_call: TRBV27
clone_size: NA
cdr3_length: 14
d_call: TRBD1
j_call: TRBJ2-3
cdr3_aa: CASSLATGEDTQYF
cdr3_nt: TGTGCCAGCAGTTTAGCGACAGGGGAGGATACGCAGTATTTT

v_call: TRBV14
clone_size: NA
cdr3_length: 17
d_call: NA
j_call: TRBJ2-4
cdr3_aa: CASSQAPRGVTKNIQYF
cdr3_nt: TGTGCCAGCAGCCAAGCTCCCCGAGGGGTAACCAAAAACATTCAGTACTTC

v_call: TRBV27
clone_size: NA
cdr3_length: 16
d_call: NA
j_call: TRBJ1-1
cdr3_aa: CASSSPGTRPNTEAFF
cdr3_nt: TGTGCCAGCAGTAGTCCCGGGACAAGGCCGAACACTGAAGCTTTCTTT

v_call: TRBV6-1
clone_size: NA
cdr3_length: 18
d_call: TRBD2
j_call: TRBJ2-7
cdr3_aa: CASSPGLAGNSRAYEQYF
cdr3_nt: TGTGCCAGCAGTCCGGGACTAGCGGGTAATTCGCGGGCCTACGAGCAGTACTTC

v_call: TRBV18
clone_size: NA
cdr3_length: 13
d_call: TRBD2
j_call: TRBJ2-7
cdr3_aa: CASTRGVSYEQYF
cdr3_nt: TGTGCCAGTACTCGGGGGGTATCCTACGAGCAGTACTTC

v_call: TRBV4-1
clone_size: NA
cdr3_length: 16
d_call: TRBD2
j_call: TRBJ2-7
cdr3_aa: CASSSFTSGGYNEQYF
cdr3_nt: TGCGCCAGCAGCTCATTCACTAGCGGGGGGTACAATGAGCAGTACTTC

v_call: TRBV7-2
clone_size: NA
cdr3_length: 14
d_call: NA
j_call: TRBJ2-7
cdr3_aa: CASSPTPGPYEQYF
cdr3_nt: TGTGCCAGCAGCCCTACGCCGGGGCCCTACGAGCAGTACTTC

v_call: TRBV7-2
clone_size: NA
cdr3_length: 15
d_call: NA
j_call: TRBJ1-5
cdr3_aa: CASSLDTRANQPQHF
cdr3_nt: TGTGCCAGCAGCTTAGATACGAGAGCCAATCAGCCCCAGCATTTT

v_call: TRBV6-1
clone_size: NA
cdr3_length: 16
d_call: TRBD2
j_call: TRBJ2-7
cdr3_aa: CASSATSGGNSREQYF
cdr3_nt: TGTGCCAGCAGTGCGACTAGCGGGGGGAATTCCCGCGAGCAGTACTTC

v_call: TRBV5-1
clone_size: few
cdr3_length: 14
d_call: TRBD1
j_call: TRBJ2-7
cdr3_aa: CASSLGQVGNEQYF
cdr3_nt: TGCGCCAGCAGCTTAGGACAGGTCGGAAACGAGCAGTACTTC

v_call: TRBV7-7
clone_size: many
cdr3_length: 13
d_call: NA
j_call: TRBJ2-7
cdr3_aa: CASSLEESYEQYF
cdr3_nt: TGTGCTAGCAGCTTAGAGGAAAGCTACGAGCAGTACTTC

v_call: TRBV7-2
clone_size: NA
cdr3_length: 11
d_call: NA
j_call: TRBJ2-7
cdr3_aa: CASSLLGMQYF
cdr3_nt: TGTGCCAGCAGCTTGTTGGGTATGCAGTACTTC

v_call: TRBV20-1
clone_size: NA
cdr3_length: 14
d_call: TRBD1
j_call: TRBJ2-3
cdr3_aa: CSAQRQGGTDTQYF
cdr3_nt: TGCAGTGCCCAGAGACAGGGAGGCACAGATACGCAGTATTTT

v_call: TRBV7-2
clone_size: NA
cdr3_length: 17
d_call: NA
j_call: TRBJ2-5
cdr3_aa: CASSLLRWRDNQETQYF
cdr3_nt: TGTGCCAGCAGCCTTTTAAGGTGGCGCGACAACCAAGAGACCCAGTACTTC

v_call: TRBV27
clone_size: NA
cdr3_length: 13
d_call: TRBD1
j_call: TRBJ2-7
cdr3_aa: CAARRGSSYEQYF
cdr3_nt: TGTGCCGCACGCAGGGGGAGCTCCTACGAGCAGTACTTC

v_call: TRBV15
clone_size: NA
cdr3_length: 16
d_call: NA
j_call: TRBJ2-7
cdr3_aa: CATSRDLTRGINEQYF
cdr3_nt: TGTGCCACCAGCAGAGACCTAACTAGAGGTATAAACGAGCAGTACTTC

v_call: TRBV7-2
clone_size: few
cdr3_length: 15
d_call: NA
j_call: TRBJ2-4
cdr3_aa: CASSLSVLAKNIQYF
cdr3_nt: TGTGCCAGCAGCTTATCCGTACTAGCCAAAAACATTCAGTACTTC

v_call: TRBV28
clone_size: NA
cdr3_length: 14
d_call: NA
j_call: TRBJ1-2
cdr3_aa: CAIKLGGGNYGYTF
cdr3_nt: TGTGCCATCAAGTTGGGGGGGGGAAACTATGGCTACACCTTC

v_call: TRBV7-9
clone_size: few
cdr3_length: 18
d_call: NA
j_call: TRBJ2-7
cdr3_aa: CASSLIVGSVRGLYEQYF
cdr3_nt: NA

v_call: TRBV28
clone_size: NA
cdr3_length: 15
d_call: NA
j_call: TRBJ1-2
cdr3_aa: CASSSLSLGGYGYTF
cdr3_nt: TGTGCCAGCAGTTCCCTTTCCTTAGGGGGGTATGGCTACACCTTC

v_call: TRBV27
clone_size: NA
cdr3_length: 11
d_call: NA
j_call: TRBJ2-3
cdr3_aa: CASASPDTQYF
cdr3_nt: TGTGCCAGCGCGTCACCAGATACGCAGTATTTT

v_call: TRBV20-1
clone_size: few
cdr3_length: 18
d_call: NA
j_call: TRBJ2-1
cdr3_aa: CSARDPFTRRSSYNEQFF
cdr3_nt: TGCAGTGCTAGAGACCCTTTTACTAGGAGGAGCTCCTACAATGAGCAGTTCTTC

v_call: TRBV20-1
clone_size: few
cdr3_length: 15
d_call: NA
j_call: TRBJ1-2
cdr3_aa: CSARGRPGGGDGYTF
cdr3_nt: TGCAGTGCTAGGGGACGGCCGGGTGGAGGGGATGGCTACACCTTC

v_call: TRBV12-3/TRBV12-4
clone_size: NA
cdr3_length: 15
d_call: TRBD2
j_call: TRBJ2-1
cdr3_aa: CASSFEAGGPNEQFF
cdr3_nt: TGTGCCAGCAGTTTCGAAGCGGGGGGGCCCAATGAGCAGTTCTTC